This T cell receptor beta chain was observed in a study of blood T cell repertoires in COVID-19. Study in general: The study drew acute and convalescent COVID-19 samples from the United States, Italy and Spain.

Participant age was about 18 to 100 years, and participants resided in roughly 25 US areas. CDR3 size: 17 residues. CDR1 and CDR2 (germline): LNHNV, YYDKDF (reference sequence). V gave up 4 bases and J gave up 4 bases, with 22 bases separating them. Libraries were prepared by immunoSEQ multiplex PCR; TCRdb keeps only in-frame clonotypes and omits some of them. The data show over 300,000 clones, with approximately 89% seen just once and 8% to 10% held by the top ten. Sequences were obtained from PBMCs or T cells enriched from blood (not recorded which). The sequence was collected from a middle-aged woman who had recovered from COVID-19. The chain employs TRBV15 and TRBJ2-5; D perhaps matches TRBD1 (6 bases). Here the CDR3 DNA reads TGTGCCACCAGCACCGAGGCGCAGGGGCTAGTTCGAGAGACCCAGTACTTC. The encoded protein is CATSTEAQGLVRETQYF.